These 9 T cell receptor beta chains were all obtained from the same sample, sequenced in a study of response to subunit inactivated influenza vaccine. TCRdb passed the RT-PCR reads through MiXCR, listing each CDR3 protein once. The sample consists of approximately 700,000 distinct CDR3 sequences, 15% to 19% of them appearing once. This specimen consisted of PBMCs from blood, obtained 12 days after vaccination. The receptors derive from a man aged 50-60 years who received an inactivated influenza vaccine.

The chain has TRBV20-1 and TRBJ2-1; D call uncertain. Germline values: CDR1 DFQATT, CDR2 SNEGSKA (reference sequence). Trimming pared 1 base from V and 4 bases from J, leaving 17 bases between. CDR3 size: 16 residues. The CDR3 loop is CSARGFGRKTYNEQFF. The CDR3 DNA reads TGCAGTGCTAGAGGTTTCGGGCGCAAAACTTACAATGAGCAGTTCTTC.

Here the CDR3 DNA reads TGTGCCAGCAGTGGCAGGGACAATGAGCAGTTCTTC. Its translation is CASSGRDNEQFF. The chain links TRBV6-2 or TRBV6-3 to TRBJ2-1; the D gene is possibly TRBD1 (5 bases). This CDR3 is built from 12 residues. CDR1 and CDR2 from the germline V gene are MNHEY and SVGEGT. Trimming took off 5 bases at V and 5 bases at J, with 7 bases between the two ends.

The J gene is TRBJ2-7, the V gene TRBV19; D assignment may be TRBD1 or TRBD2 (5 bases each). Trimming took off 5 bases at V and 0 bases at J, with 11 bases between the two ends. Germline loops: CDR1 LNHDA, CDR2 SQIVND (reference sequence). This CDR3 is 14 amino acids long. This CDR3 is CASSASGASYEQYF. In DNA, the CDR3 is TGTGCCAGTAGTGCGTCCGGGGCCTCCTACGAGCAGTACTTC. Supplemented by reference TRBV19 and TRBJ2-7, the full variable domain reads DGGITQSPKYLFRKEGQNVTLSCEQNLNHDAMYWYRQDPGQGLRLIYYSQIVNDFQKGDIAEGYSVSREKKESFPLTVTSAQKNPTAFYLCASSASGASYEQYFGPGTRLTVT.

This clonotype came up a few times. This rearrangement joins TRBV25-1 to TRBJ2-3; D not resolved. The V gene's germline CDR1 is MGHDK and CDR2 SYGVNS. The length of the CDR3 is 14 residues. Trimming removed 2 bases at V and 6 bases at J, with 12 bases between. The CDR3 region has the DNA TGTGCCAGCAGTGAAGGGTCCTTACCGGATACGCAGTATTTT. It specifies CASSEGSLPDTQYF.

CDR3 protein: CASSPRGISGSRETQYF. CDR3 coding DNA: TGTGCCAGCAGTCCTCGGGGGATTAGCGGGAGTAGGGAGACCCAGTACTTC. The rearrangement links TRBV12-3 or TRBV12-4 to TRBJ2-5, with 9 positions matching TRBD2. The V and J ends lost 5 bases and 5 bases, in that order; junction bases with no gene match: 15. CDR3 length: 17 residues.

This clonotype was found a few times. The V call is TRBV10-3, the J call TRBJ2-2; the D is unclear. From germline, CDR1 is ENHRY and CDR2 SYGVKD. With 4 bases removed from V and 1 base from J, the gap between germline ends came to 16 bases. This CDR3 region has 17 residues. CDR3 in amino acids: CAISVKGRPGNTGELFF. The CDR3, as DNA: TGTGCCATCAGTGTGAAGGGTCGACCGGGGAACACCGGGGAGCTGTTTTTT.

The sample holds a few counts of this clonotype. The V and J genes are TRBV6-2 or TRBV6-3 and TRBJ2-1; 9 bases align to TRBD2. There are 21 residues in the CDR3. Germline-derived CDR1 and CDR2 are MNHEY and SVGEGT. Trimming cost V 6 bases and J 8 bases; bases outside gene matches: 29. The CDR3 here is CASSLRVVGGRSGRPGDEQFF. The CDR3 bases are TGTGCCAGCAGCCTGCGAGTTGTTGGTGGGAGAAGCGGGAGGCCAGGGGATGAGCAGTTCTTC.

This chain connects TRBV7-2 to TRBJ1-2; 8 bases match TRBD1. This CDR3 spans 13 amino acids. The germline V gene encodes CDR1 SGHTA and CDR2 FQGNSA. J was trimmed by 8 bases and V by 7 bases; bases with no gene match: 9. The CDR3 nucleotides read TGTGCCAGCACCCTGGACAGGGCCGGAGGCTACACCTTC. Translation gives CASTLDRAGGYTF.

This clonotype has at least ten counts. The rearrangement joins TRBV12-3 or TRBV12-4 to TRBJ2-3; the match to TRBD1 covers 9 bases. V shed 5 bases, J shed 3 bases, and the junction held 9 bases outside the gene matches. The CDR3 length is 16 residues. The CDR3 loop reads CASSPPGTGITDTQYF. Here the CDR3 DNA reads TGTGCCAGCAGTCCCCCTGGGACAGGGATTACAGATACGCAGTATTTT.